This T cell receptor (beta chain) was profiled in a study of shared clonotypes between healthy human individuals. Method: immunoSEQ multiplex PCR; TCRdb's copy keeps in-frame clones and lacks some. The repertoire includes 2,500,000 or so clones, 90% to 95% of them detected once, and 0.36% sits in the top ten. Germline V gene data show CDR1 as LGHNA and CDR2 as YSLEER. Trimming removed 0 bases from V and 3 bases from J, with 16 bases in between. The CDR3 covers 17 residues. Material for sequencing was naive CD4+ T cells from PBMCs. Noted subset: CD45RA+ positively selected. This clonotype originated in a man younger than 35 in good health. Some clones in this sample may be carry-over from other donors' samples. This chain joins TRBV4-3 and TRBJ2-3; tentatively, D is TRBD2 (6 bases). CDR3 nucleotide sequence: TGCGCCAGCAGCCAAGATAAGGGGACTCGGTGGACAGATACGCAGTATTTT. Its translation is CASSQDKGTRWTDTQYF.